Given below is one TCR beta chain in context. Its antigen is not known. Naive CD8 populations comprised CD45RO-negative cells positively selected for CCR7, excluding terminally differentiated effector memory CD45RA+ cells. Each sample came from a Caucasian adult donor living in Nashville, Tennessee. Deep level was the assay's run setting. Assay used: immunoSEQ multiplex PCR; TCRdb lists only in-frame clones, some missing. The data hold roughly 890,000 clones, with around 92% observed a single time. These data originate in a study of shared clonotypes between healthy human individuals. Study-level findings and limits: Donor scarcity curtailed the genetic and exposure-history diversity represented herein. Even with large depth, rarefaction showed that sorted-subset sequencing was incomplete.

Germline CDR1 LNHDA, CDR2 SQIVND (reference sequence). V was cut by 7 bases and J by 8 bases, with 18 bases left in between. CDR3 length: 14 amino acids. The receptor was isolated from a man aged 25 to 40 in good health. The sequenced material came from naive CD8+ T cells sorted from blood. The chain recombines TRBV19 with TRBJ2-1; TRBD1 or TRBD2 may be the D gene (5 bases each). Here the CDR3 reads CASNWDGTKDEQFF. The CDR3 nucleotides are TGTGCCAGTAATTGGGACGGCACCAAGGATGAGCAGTTCTTC. The whole variable domain, remainder taken from reference TRBV19 and TRBJ2-1, is DGGITQSPKYLFRKEGQNVTLSCEQNLNHDAMYWYRQDPGQGLRLIYYSQIVNDFQKGDIAEGYSVSREKKESFPLTVTSAQKNPTAFYLCASNWDGTKDEQFFGPGTRLTVL.